Following are 22 T cell receptor beta chains from one sample sequenced in a study of blood T cell repertoires in COVID-19. Clones were read by immunoSEQ multiplex PCR, and TCRdb kept only the in-frame ones, dropping some. In the table there are around 160,000 clones, approximately 88% of which are singletons. The sample consisted of PBMCs or T cells enriched from blood (not recorded which). The receptor set was obtained from a woman between 55 and 75 years old who had recovered from COVID-19.

The chain recombines TRBV25-1 with TRBJ2-3, with 7 bases identical to TRBD2. Germline assignment: CDR1 MGHDK and CDR2 SYGVNS. J was trimmed by 4 bases and V by 3 bases; bases with no gene match: 4. This CDR3 is 14 amino acids long. This CDR3 is CASSDGGGSDTQYF. Here the CDR3 DNA reads TGTGCCAGCAGTGACGGCGGGGGTTCAGATACGCAGTATTTT.

DNA of the CDR3: TGTGCCATCCACAGGGGTCCTCGATCAGATACGCAGTATTTT. As protein: CAIHRGPRSDTQYF. The chain recombines TRBV5-8 with TRBJ2-3; TRBD1 matches at 7 bases. V gave up 9 bases and J gave up 4 bases; unmatched junction bases: 11. Germline V CDR1 and CDR2: SGHTS, YDEGEE. The CDR3 sequence is 14 residues long.

The chain joins TRBV11-2 to TRBJ2-7; perhaps TRBD2 as D (5 bases). This CDR3 has 14 residues. With 8 bases removed from V and 5 bases from J, the gap between germline ends came to 19 bases. Germline-derived CDR1 and CDR2 are SGHAT and FQNNGV. This chain's CDR3 is CASSPLSSGNEQYF. DNA for the CDR3: TGTGCCAGCTCCCCCCTCTCGTCCGGGAACGAGCAGTACTTC.

The chain links TRBV7-6 to TRBJ1-1; 7 nucleotides align to TRBD1. Germline assignment: CDR1 SGHVS and CDR2 FNYEAQ. The J segment lost 1 base and the V segment lost 2 bases, leaving 1 base of the junction unmatched. The CDR3 sequence is 14 residues long. The CDR3 region has the DNA TGTGCCAGCAGCTTACGGGACAGGAACACTGAAGCTTTCTTT. The encoded protein is CASSLRDRNTEAFF.

The chain uses TRBV7-9 and TRBJ1-1, with D uncertain. Between the trimmed V and J ends, which lost 1 base and 1 base, there was a span of 7 bases. Looked up from germline, CDR1 is SEHNR and CDR2 is FQNEAQ (reference sequence). The CDR3 extends over 14 amino acids. Written as DNA, the CDR3 is TGTGCCAGCAGCTTAGACGGAGGGAACACTGAAGCTTTCTTT. Its translation: CASSLDGGNTEAFF.

The chain joins TRBV7-2 to TRBJ2-2, with D possibly being TRBD2 (5 bases). The CDR3 has 15 amino acids. Germline V gene data show CDR1 as SGHTA and CDR2 as FQGNSA. The V gene lost 1 base and the J gene lost 8 bases, with 14 bases spanning the gap. DNA of the CDR3: TGTGCCAGCAGCTTAGTGTTATTGGGAGCTGGGGAGCTGTTTTTT. This encodes CASSLVLLGAGELFF.

The V call is TRBV28, the J call TRBJ2-7; 7 bases fit TRBD1. The CDR3 runs 14 residues. Germline V gene sequence: CDR1 MDHEN, CDR2 SYDVKM. Trimming removed 4 bases from V and 5 bases from J; junction bases left unmatched: 8. CDR3 sequence: CASSSPDRAHEQYF. The CDR3 coding sequence is TGTGCCAGCAGTTCCCCCGACAGGGCCCACGAGCAGTACTTC.

In this sample, this clone turned up a few times. V is TRBV12-3 or TRBV12-4 and J is TRBJ1-1, with D perhaps TRBD1 (5 bases). The CDR3 is 13 residues long. Deletions cut 5 bases from V and 1 base from J, with 8 bases between. The CDR3 protein is CASSVRENTEAFF. Written as DNA, the CDR3 is TGTGCCAGCAGTGTCAGGGAGAACACTGAAGCTTTCTTT.

The genes are TRBV6-1 and TRBJ1-2; possibly TRBD1 for D (6 bases). Trimming took off 10 bases at V and 3 bases at J, with 12 bases between the two ends. The germline V gene encodes CDR1 MNHNS and CDR2 SASEGT. CDR3 size: 12 residues. CDR3 DNA: TGTGCCACGAGGGAGGGGGACTATGGCTACACCTTC. As protein: CATREGDYGYTF.

The chain carries TRBV11-2 and TRBJ2-7, with TRBD2 matching 14 bases. CDR1 is SGHAT and CDR2 is FQNNGV in the germline V gene. The CDR3 contains 17 residues. V lost 4 bases, J lost 3 bases, and 8 bases stayed unmatched. The CDR3 DNA reads as TGTGCCAGCAGCTCCTCCGGGACTAGCGGGGGACTCTACGAGCAGTACTTC. Protein product: CASSSSGTSGGLYEQYF.

V gene TRBV7-9 combines with J gene TRBJ1-1, with D perhaps TRBD1 (6 bases). CDR3 length equals 14 residues. Germline assignment: CDR1 SEHNR and CDR2 FQNEAQ (reference sequence). V was clipped by 5 bases and J by 2 bases, with 12 bases between them. The CDR3, as DNA: TGTGCCAGCAGCCCCCGGACAGAAAACACTGAAGCTTTCTTT. It codes for CASSPRTENTEAFF.

This chain connects TRBV5-5 to TRBJ1-1; 10 nucleotides match TRBD1. In germline, CDR1 is SGHKS, CDR2 YYEKEE (reference sequence). J was trimmed by 6 bases and V by 3 bases; bases with no gene match: 8. The CDR3 spans 15 residues. The CDR3 sequence: CASSWGTGVVAEAFF. The DNA of the CDR3 is TGTGCCAGCAGCTGGGGGACAGGGGTTGTCGCTGAAGCTTTCTTT.

This chain links TRBV5-1 with TRBJ2-7; 11 bases align to TRBD1. With 4 bases clipped from V and 6 bases from J, the junction kept 9 bases outside the gene matches. The CDR3 is 15 amino acids. Looked up from germline, CDR1 is SGHRS and CDR2 is YFSETQ. CDR3 sequence reads: CASSNLPGQGGEQYF. The CDR3 coding sequence is TGCGCCAGCAGCAACTTACCGGGACAGGGGGGCGAGCAGTACTTC.

This clone was observed a handful of times. The chain couples TRBV4-1 to TRBJ1-5, with 10 bases that match TRBD1. V shed 5 bases, J shed 2 bases, and the junction held 12 bases outside the gene matches. This CDR3 has 18 residues. Germline lookup yields CDR1 MGHRA and CDR2 YSYEKL. CDR3 loop: CASSSAGTGVYGNQPQHF. The CDR3 nucleotides read TGCGCCAGCAGCTCAGCGGGGACAGGGGTTTATGGCAATCAGCCCCAGCATTTT.

This clone showed up just a few times. CDR3 residues: CASSAVGTGNGYTF. CDR3 DNA sequence: TGCGCCAGCAGCGCGGTCGGGACAGGAAATGGCTACACCTTC. The chain combines TRBV5-1 with TRBJ1-2; 8 bases line up with TRBD1. Germline V gives CDR1 SGHRS, CDR2 YFSETQ. CDR3 length equals 14 residues. Trimming removed 4 bases from V and 6 bases from J; junction bases left unmatched: 8. Together with reference TRBV5-1 and TRBJ1-2, the CDR3 gives the full variable domain: KAGVTQTPRYLIKTRGQQVTLSCSPISGHRSVSWYQQTPGQGLQFLFEYFSETQRNKGNFPGRFSGRQFSNSRSEMNVSTLELGDSALYLCASSAVGTGNGYTFGSGTRLTVV.

The gene calls are TRBV4-2 and TRBJ2-1; 10 nucleotides match TRBD2. Trimming at V came to 0 bases and at J to 2 bases, leaving 4 bases not matched to a gene. CDR3 length: 17 amino acids. The germline V gene has CDR1 LGHNA and CDR2 YNFKEQ. The CDR3 nucleotides are TGTGCCAGCAGCCAAGATAGAACTAGCGGGACCTACAATGAGCAGTTCTTC. Protein: CASSQDRTSGTYNEQFF.

V is TRBV3-1 (or the pseudogene TRBV3-2) and J is TRBJ2-7; the match to TRBD2 covers 11 bases. Germline CDR1 is LGHDT and CDR2 is YNNKEL (reference sequence). The CDR3 extends over 12 amino acids. V gave up 3 bases and J gave up 13 bases; unmatched junction bases: 5. In DNA form, the CDR3 reads TGTGCCAGCAGCCATGGGACTAGCGGCTATTACTTC. Protein: CASSHGTSGYYF.

This clone came up once. This may be a read error, as it is one base from a much larger clone. V is TRBV7-9 and J is TRBJ1-1; no firm D call. Germline V gives CDR1 SEHNR, CDR2 FQNEAQ (reference sequence). Trimming took 1 base from V and 1 from J, leaving 4 bases between them. This CDR3 spans 13 amino acids. In DNA, the CDR3 is TGTGCCAGCAGCTTAGGACAGAACACTGAAGCTTTCTTT. This translates into CASSLGQNTEAFF.

The chain joins TRBV24-1 to TRBJ2-1; maybe TRBD2 (5 bases). The germline gives CDR1 KGHDR, CDR2 SFDVKD. CDR3 length: 17 amino acids. The germline V and J ends were trimmed by 4 bases and 1 base, with 16 bases remaining between them. The CDR3, as DNA: TGTGCCACCAGTGACCCCGGCCCCCGGGGTTCCTACAATGAGCAGTTCTTC. It translates to CATSDPGPRGSYNEQFF.

This clone was recorded only once. The chain uses TRBV9 and TRBJ1-1, with TRBD1 matching over 8 bases. The CDR3 runs 16 residues. The V gene's germline CDR1 is SGDLS and CDR2 YYNGEE. V was clipped by 0 bases and J by 5 bases; unmatched bases: 9. The CDR3 nucleotides are TGTGCCAGCAGCGTAGGTCAGGGGGCGTTCGGGACTGAAGCTTTCTTT. Translated: CASSVGQGAFGTEAFF.

A few counts support this clone. Germline is not matched at one junction end, which may reflect a read error. The chain employs TRBV30 and TRBJ1-1; the D is unclear. The V gene's germline CDR1 is GTSNPN and CDR2 SVGIG (reference sequence). The CDR3 totals 12 residues. CDR3 in amino acids: CARSVGEAEAFF. The CDR3 coding sequence is TGTGCCCGGAGCGTGGGAGAGGCTGAAGCTTTCTTT.

This sequence joins TRBV9 and TRBJ2-3, with 16 bases that match TRBD2. The CDR3 totals 20 residues. Germline assignment: CDR1 SGDLS and CDR2 YYNGEE. V shed 4 bases, J shed 2 bases, and the junction held 13 bases outside the gene matches. In DNA form, the CDR3 reads TGTGCCAGCAGCTCGCCGGGACTAGCGGGGGGGCCTAAGATCACAGATACGCAGTATTTT. Encoded protein: CASSSPGLAGGPKITDTQYF.